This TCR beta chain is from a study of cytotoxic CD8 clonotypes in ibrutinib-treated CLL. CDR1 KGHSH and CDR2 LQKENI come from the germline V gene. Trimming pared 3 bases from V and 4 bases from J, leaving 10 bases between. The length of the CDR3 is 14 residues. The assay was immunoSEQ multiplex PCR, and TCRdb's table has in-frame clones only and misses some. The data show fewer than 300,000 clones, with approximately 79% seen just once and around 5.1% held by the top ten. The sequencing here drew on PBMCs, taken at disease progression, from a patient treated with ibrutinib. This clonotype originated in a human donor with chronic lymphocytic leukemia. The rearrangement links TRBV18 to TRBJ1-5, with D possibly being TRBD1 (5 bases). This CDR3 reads CASSPRQTNQPQHF. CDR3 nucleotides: TGTGCCAGCTCACCCAGACAGACAAATCAGCCCCAGCATTTT. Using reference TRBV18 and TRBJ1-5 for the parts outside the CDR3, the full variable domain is NAGVMQNPRHLVRRRGQEARLRCSPMKGHSHVYWYRQLPEEGLKFMVYLQKENIIDESGMPKERFSAEFPKEGPSILRIQQVVRGDSAAYFCASSPRQTNQPQHFGDGTRLSIL.